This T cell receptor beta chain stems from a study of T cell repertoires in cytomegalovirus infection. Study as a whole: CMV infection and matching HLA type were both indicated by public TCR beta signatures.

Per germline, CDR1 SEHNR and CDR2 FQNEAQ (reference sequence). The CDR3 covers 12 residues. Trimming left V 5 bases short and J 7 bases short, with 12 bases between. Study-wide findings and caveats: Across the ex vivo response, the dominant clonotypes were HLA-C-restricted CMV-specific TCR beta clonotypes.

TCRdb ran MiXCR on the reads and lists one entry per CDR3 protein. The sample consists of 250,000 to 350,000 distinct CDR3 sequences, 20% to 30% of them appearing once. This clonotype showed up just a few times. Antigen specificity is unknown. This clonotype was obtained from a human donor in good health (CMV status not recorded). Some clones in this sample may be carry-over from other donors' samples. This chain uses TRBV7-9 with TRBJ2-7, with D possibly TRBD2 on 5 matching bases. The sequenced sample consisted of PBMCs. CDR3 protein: CASSPRSGEQYF. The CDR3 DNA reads TGTGCCAGCAGCCCGAGGTCGGGAGAGCAGTACTTC. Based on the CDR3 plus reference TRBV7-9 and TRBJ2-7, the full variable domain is DTGVSQNPRHKITKRGQNVTFRCDPISEHNRLYWYRQTLGQGPEFLTYFQNEAQLEKSRLLSDRFSAERPKGSFSTLEIQRTEQGDSAMYLCASSPRSGEQYFGPGTRLTVT.